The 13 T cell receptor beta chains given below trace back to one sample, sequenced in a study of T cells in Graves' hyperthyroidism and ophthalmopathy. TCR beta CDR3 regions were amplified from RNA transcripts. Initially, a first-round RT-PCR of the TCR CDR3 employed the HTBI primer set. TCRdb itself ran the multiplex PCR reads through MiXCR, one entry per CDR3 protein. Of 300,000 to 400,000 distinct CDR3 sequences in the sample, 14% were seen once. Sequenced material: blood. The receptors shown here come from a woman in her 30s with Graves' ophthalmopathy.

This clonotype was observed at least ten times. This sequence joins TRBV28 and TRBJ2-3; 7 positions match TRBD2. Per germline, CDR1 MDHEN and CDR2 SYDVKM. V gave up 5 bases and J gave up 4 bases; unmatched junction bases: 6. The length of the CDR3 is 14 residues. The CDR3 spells CASSRTRRADTQYF. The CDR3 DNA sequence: TGTGCCAGCAGTCGGACTAGAAGGGCAGATACGCAGTATTTT.

The chain's CDR3 is CASSLRVGVSYNEQFF. The CDR3 DNA sequence: TGTGCCAGCAGCTTAAGGGTAGGGGTCTCCTACAATGAGCAGTTCTTC. This rearrangement joins TRBV7-6 to TRBJ2-1; a weak D match, TRBD1 (5 bases). There are 16 residues in the CDR3. V lost 2 bases and J 0 bases, leaving 11 bases between the germline ends. Germline V gene lookup returns CDR1 SGHVS and CDR2 FNYEAQ.

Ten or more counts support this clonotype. The CDR3 loop is CSVRDGGEDYEQYF. DNA of the CDR3: TGCAGTGTAAGAGATGGTGGGGAGGACTACGAGCAGTACTTC. The chain has TRBV20-1 and TRBJ2-7; a possible D gene is TRBD2 (6 bases). The V gene lost 7 bases and the J gene lost 3 bases, with 19 bases spanning the gap. From germline, CDR1 is DFQATT and CDR2 SNEGSKA (reference sequence). The CDR3 covers 14 residues.

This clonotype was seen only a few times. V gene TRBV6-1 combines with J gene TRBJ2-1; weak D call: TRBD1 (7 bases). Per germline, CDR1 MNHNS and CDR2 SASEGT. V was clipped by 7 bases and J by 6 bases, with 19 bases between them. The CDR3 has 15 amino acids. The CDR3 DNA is TGTGCCAGCACAAAAACAGGGGAGGAACCCAATGAGCAGTTCTTC. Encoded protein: CASTKTGEEPNEQFF.

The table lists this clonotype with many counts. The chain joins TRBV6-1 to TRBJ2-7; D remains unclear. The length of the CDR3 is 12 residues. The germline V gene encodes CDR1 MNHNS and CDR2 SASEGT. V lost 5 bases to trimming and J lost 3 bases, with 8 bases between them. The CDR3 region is CASSLIDYEQYF. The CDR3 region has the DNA TGTGCCAGCAGTTTAATAGACTACGAGCAGTACTTC.

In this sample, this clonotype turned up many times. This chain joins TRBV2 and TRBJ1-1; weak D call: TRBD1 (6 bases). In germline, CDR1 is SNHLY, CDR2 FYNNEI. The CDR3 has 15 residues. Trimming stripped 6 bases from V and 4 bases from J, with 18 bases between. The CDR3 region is CASRVGRGGFTEAFF. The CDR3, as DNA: TGTGCCAGCAGGGTCGGGAGGGGGGGCTTCACTGAAGCTTTCTTT.

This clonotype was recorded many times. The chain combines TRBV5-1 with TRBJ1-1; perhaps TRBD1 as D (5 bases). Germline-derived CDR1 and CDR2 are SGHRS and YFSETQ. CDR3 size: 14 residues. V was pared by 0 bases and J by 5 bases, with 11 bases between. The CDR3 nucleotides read TGCGCCAGCAGCTTGGAGCCAGGGTGGACTGAAGCTTTCTTT. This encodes CASSLEPGWTEAFF.

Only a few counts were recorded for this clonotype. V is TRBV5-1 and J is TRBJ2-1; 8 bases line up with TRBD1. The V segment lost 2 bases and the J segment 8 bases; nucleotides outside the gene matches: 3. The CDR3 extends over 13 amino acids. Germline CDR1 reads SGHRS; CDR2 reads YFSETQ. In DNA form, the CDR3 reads TGCGCCAGCAGCTTAAAACAGGGGGATGAGCAGTTCTTC. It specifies CASSLKQGDEQFF.

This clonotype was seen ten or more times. The CDR3 here is CASSENGDQPQHF. CDR3 coding DNA: TGTGCCAGCAGTGAAAACGGGGATCAGCCCCAGCATTTT. The V and J genes are TRBV6-1 and TRBJ1-5; D is unresolved. The germline V and J ends were trimmed by 2 bases and 5 bases, with 7 bases remaining between them. This CDR3 contains 13 residues. Per germline, CDR1 MNHNS and CDR2 SASEGT.

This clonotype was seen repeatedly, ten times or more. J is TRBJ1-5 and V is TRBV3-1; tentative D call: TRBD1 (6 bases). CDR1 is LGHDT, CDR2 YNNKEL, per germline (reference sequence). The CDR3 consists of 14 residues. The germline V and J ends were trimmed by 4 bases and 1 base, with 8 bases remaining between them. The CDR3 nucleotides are TGTGCCAGCAGCCGCGGACAGAGCAATCAGCCCCAGCATTTT. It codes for CASSRGQSNQPQHF.

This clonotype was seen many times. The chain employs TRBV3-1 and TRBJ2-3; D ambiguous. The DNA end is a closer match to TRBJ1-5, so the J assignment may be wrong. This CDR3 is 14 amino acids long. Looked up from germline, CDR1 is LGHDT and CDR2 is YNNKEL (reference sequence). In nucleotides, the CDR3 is TGTGCCAGCAGCCCTACTAGCGGGAGGGATACGCAGCATTTT. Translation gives CASSPTSGRDTQHF.

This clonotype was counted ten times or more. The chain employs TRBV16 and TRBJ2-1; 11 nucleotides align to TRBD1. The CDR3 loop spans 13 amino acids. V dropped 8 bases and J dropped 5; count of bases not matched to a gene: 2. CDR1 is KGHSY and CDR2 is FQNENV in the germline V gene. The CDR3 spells CASGGQGDNEQFF. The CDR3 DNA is TGTGCCAGCGGGGGACAGGGGGACAATGAGCAGTTCTTC.

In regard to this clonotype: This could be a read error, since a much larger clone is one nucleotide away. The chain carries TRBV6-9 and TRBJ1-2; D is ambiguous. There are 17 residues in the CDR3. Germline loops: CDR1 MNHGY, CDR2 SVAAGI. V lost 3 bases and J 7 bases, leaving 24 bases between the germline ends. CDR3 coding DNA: TGTGCCAGCAGTTACTCGAATCGGCTGATCAACCACTGTGGCTACACCTTC. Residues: CASSYSNRLINHCGYTF.